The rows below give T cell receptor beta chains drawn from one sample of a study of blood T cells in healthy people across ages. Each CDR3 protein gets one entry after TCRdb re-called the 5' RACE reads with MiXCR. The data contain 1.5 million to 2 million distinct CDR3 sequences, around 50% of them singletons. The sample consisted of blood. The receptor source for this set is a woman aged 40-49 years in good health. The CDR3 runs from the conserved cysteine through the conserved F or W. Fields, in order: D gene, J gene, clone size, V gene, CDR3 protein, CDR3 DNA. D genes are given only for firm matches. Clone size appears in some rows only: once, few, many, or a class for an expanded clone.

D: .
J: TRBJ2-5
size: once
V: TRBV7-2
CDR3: CVSSLGASAGETQYF
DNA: TGTGTCAGCAGCTTAGGCGCTAGCGCAGGGGAGACCCAGTACTTC

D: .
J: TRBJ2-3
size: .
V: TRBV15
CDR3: CATSRDLSEDTQYF
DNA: TGTGCCACCAGCAGAGATTTATCGGAAGATACGCAGTATTTT

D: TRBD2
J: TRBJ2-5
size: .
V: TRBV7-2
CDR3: CASNLISGGGETQYF
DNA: TGTGCCAGCAACTTAATTAGCGGGGGAGGGGAGACCCAGTACTTC

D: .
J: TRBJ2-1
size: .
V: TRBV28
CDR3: CASSSPGDSSYNEQFF
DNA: TGTGCCAGCAGCTCACCCGGGGATAGCTCCTACAATGAGCAGTTCTTC

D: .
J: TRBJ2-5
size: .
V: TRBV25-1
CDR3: CASSERSTSRETQYF
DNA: TGTGCCAGCAGTGAACGGTCAACTAGCCGGGAGACCCAGTACTTC

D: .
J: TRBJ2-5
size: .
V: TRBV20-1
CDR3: CSATYRTQYF
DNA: TGCAGTGCGACGTACCGGACCCAGTACTTC

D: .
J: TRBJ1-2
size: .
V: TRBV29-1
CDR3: CSIKRGEGYTF
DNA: TGCAGCATCAAGAGAGGGGAAGGCTACACCTTC

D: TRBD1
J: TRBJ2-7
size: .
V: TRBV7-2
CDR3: CASSQRWDRLYYEQYF
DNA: TGTGCCAGCAGCCAAAGATGGGACAGGCTTTACTACGAGCAGTACTTC

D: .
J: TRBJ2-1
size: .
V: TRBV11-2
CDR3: CASSLVRRDEQFF
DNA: TGTGCCAGCAGCTTAGTTAGACGGGATGAGCAGTTCTTC

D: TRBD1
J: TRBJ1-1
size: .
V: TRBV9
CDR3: CASGRQGTGTEAFF
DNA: TGTGCCAGCGGTAGACAGGGGACGGGCACTGAAGCTTTCTTT

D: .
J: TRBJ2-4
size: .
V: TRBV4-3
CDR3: CASSQIVFGDIQYF
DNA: TGCGCCAGCAGCCAAATCGTGTTTGGTGACATTCAGTACTTC

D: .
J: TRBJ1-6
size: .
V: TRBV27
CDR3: CASSSQPVYNSPLHF
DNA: TGTGCCAGCAGTTCTCAGCCCGTCTATAATTCACCCCTCCACTTT

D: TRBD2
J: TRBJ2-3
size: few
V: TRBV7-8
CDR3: CASSERSGGATYTQYF
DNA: TGTGCCAGCAGCGAAAGGAGCGGGGGGGCAACCTATACGCAGTATTTT

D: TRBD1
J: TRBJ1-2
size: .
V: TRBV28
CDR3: CASSSPAGTGYGYTF
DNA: TGTGCCAGCAGTTCACCGGCCGGGACAGGGTATGGCTACACCTTC

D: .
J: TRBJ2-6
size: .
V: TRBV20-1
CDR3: CSAPGDLRSGANVLTF
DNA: TGCAGTGCCCCCGGGGACCTTCGCTCTGGGGCCAACGTCCTGACTTTC

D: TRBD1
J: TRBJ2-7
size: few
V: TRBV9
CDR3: CASSVGGQGAYYEQYF
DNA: TGTGCCAGCAGCGTAGGAGGACAGGGAGCCTACTACGAGCAGTACTTC

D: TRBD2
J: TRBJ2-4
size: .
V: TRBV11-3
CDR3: CAGSLGLSYDQYF
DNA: TGTGCCGGCAGCCTGGGACTATCCTACGATCAGTACTTC

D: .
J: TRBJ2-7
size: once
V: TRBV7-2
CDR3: CASSLDSQGAGREQYF
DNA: TGTGCCAGCAGCTTAGATTCCCAGGGCGCTGGGCGCGAGCAGTACTTC

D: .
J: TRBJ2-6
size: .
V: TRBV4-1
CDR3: CASSRANRDSGANVLTF
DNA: TGCGCCAGCAGCCGAGCGAACAGGGACTCAGGGGCCAACGTCCTGACTTTC

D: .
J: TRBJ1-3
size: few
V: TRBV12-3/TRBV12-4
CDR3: CASSLARGNTIYF
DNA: TGTGCCAGCAGTTTGGCCCGTGGAAACACCATATATTTT

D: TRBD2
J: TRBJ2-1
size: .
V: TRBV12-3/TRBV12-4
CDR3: CASRSGGGVGEQFF
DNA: TGTGCCAGCAGAAGCGGGGGGGGCGTGGGTGAGCAGTTCTTC

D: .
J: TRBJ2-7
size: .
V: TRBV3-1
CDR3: CASSQTDVTARSYRGQYF
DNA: TGTGCCAGCAGCCAAACGGACGTGACTGCTAGGTCATATAGGGGGCAGTACTTC

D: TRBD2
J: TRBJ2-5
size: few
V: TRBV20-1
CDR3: CSAEGGKNEQYF
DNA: TGCAGTGCGGAGGGAGGGAAGAATGAGCAGTACTTC

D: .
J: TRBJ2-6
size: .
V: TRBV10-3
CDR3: CATSFGPSSGANVLTF
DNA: TGTGCCACCTCTTTCGGGCCTAGCTCTGGGGCCAACGTCCTGACTTTC

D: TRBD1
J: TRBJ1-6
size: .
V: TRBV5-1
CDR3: CASSSRQGSNSPLHF
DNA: TGCGCCAGCAGCAGCCGACAGGGGTCAAATTCACCCCTCCACTTT

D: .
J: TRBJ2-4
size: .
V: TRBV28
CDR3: CASSSPLGRGSKNIQYF
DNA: TGTGCCAGCAGTTCCCCCCTGGGACGGGGGTCCAAAAACATTCAGTACTTC

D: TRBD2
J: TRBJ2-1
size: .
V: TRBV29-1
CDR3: CSVSRGDYNEQFF
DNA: TGCAGCGTATCCCGGGGGGACTACAATGAGCAGTTCTTC